Below, one T cell receptor (beta chain) is given with its context. What it binds is not known. With a J-beta primer mix and a sample-barcoded 5' primer, a second PCR ran roughly 7 to 11 cycles. TCRdb reprocessed the 5' RACE reads with MiXCR, giving one entry per CDR3 protein. Altogether approximately 600,000 distinct CDR3 sequences are present, roughly three fifths being singletons, with the ten largest covering over 30%. This record comes from a study of blood T cells in healthy people across ages. General study points: Per-million-T-cell TCR beta diversity fell roughly linearly with age.

The CDR3 totals 15 residues. The germline V gene has CDR1 MNHEY and CDR2 SMNVEV (reference sequence). V was trimmed by 5 bases and J by 7 bases, leaving 20 bases between them. The sequence was collected from a man between 60 and 75 years old in good health. This rearrangement joins TRBV27 to TRBJ1-2; D is uncertain. Sequenced input: blood. The CDR3 region has the DNA TGTGCCAGCAGTCCCTCGGGGAGGAGGGTATTTGGCTACACCTTC. This gives the protein CASSPSGRRVFGYTF.